This entry concerns a single T cell receptor beta chain. This clonotype was detected only once. The target of this receptor is not known. Base-call qualities are not available, and no considerably larger clone is one nucleotide away. Evidence from a single read is weak. Sequences LNHDA (CDR1) and SQIVND (CDR2) are obtained from the germline V gene (reference sequence). Measured from the cysteine to the phenylalanine, the CDR3 is 13 residues long. The DNA shown is the 39-base CDR3, in frame from base 1. V lost 4 bases and J lost 5 bases; the stretch between them is 9 bases long. The entry originates in a study of T cell repertoires in aging, cancer and after chemotherapy (dated by TCRdb to the late 2010s). Notes on the research overall: Donors were distributed across six age groups ranging from 30 or younger to 70 or older, with at least three individuals included per group. In the solid tumor group, paired pre- and post-chemotherapy samples were obtained from brain tumor (glioblastoma) patients receiving temozolomide-based therapy. The full dataset contained roughly 9 million TCR reads. To look at immunoaging and at how T cells reconstitute after chemotherapy, the study profiled TCR beta repertoires in peripheral blood from both healthy donors and cancer patients. Alongside approximately 97 healthy donors serving as a reference group, the cohort included some 210 cancer patients, of whom roughly 92 had hematological cancers and about 130 had solid cancers. Paper-wide results and their limitations: Significantly lower blood TCR diversity and higher clonality were observed in untreated patients with hematological or solid cancers than in age-matched healthy donors. It was noted by the authors that conclusions about immunological memory after chemotherapy cannot be drawn from the repertoire data. Declining TCR diversity with age in healthy donors was mainly explained by loss of richness; in cancer patients, loss of evenness also contributed. In both cancer cohorts, the median generation probability rose over the chemotherapy interval, which suggests that the repertoire was reconstituted through rebound thymic output.

Using a mixed TRB-A/B primer pool, multiplex touch-down PCR amplified rearranged TRB sequences covering the V, D and J segments. Illumina adapters and sample indices were attached to the amplicons through two consecutive PCR reactions run with Phusion HS II polymerase. Amplicons were gel-purified with the NucleoSpin Gel and PCR Clean-up kit, then checked with Qubit and an Agilent 2100 Bioanalyzer. The libraries were sequenced on an Illumina MiSeq with 600-cycle, single-indexed, paired-end runs. On the study's bioinformatics: TRB sequences were processed with MiXCR versions 2.12 and 3.0.5. Each unique CDR3 nucleotide sequence counted as one clone, and only productive sequences with at least two reads were retained. Shannon diversity, evenness, clonality (one minus evenness), and alpha-parameterized diversity profiles from alpha 0 to 5 were included as repertoire metrics. Generation probabilities of clones in paired pre- and post-chemotherapy samples were computed with the IGoR algorithm. TCRdb reprocessing: public reads trimmed at Q25 with fastp, clones called with MiXCR, in-frame beta chains kept. One record per CDR3 amino acid sequence lists the most common genes and DNA. None of the V and J calls come from the authors' own analysis; TCRdb made them. The sample profile shows 8,000 or so distinct CDR3 sequences; less than 70% of them were found once. The ten largest clones capture about 4% of the sample.

TCR beta rearrangements were amplified from genomic DNA isolated from peripheral blood, not from sorted cells or RNA. The receptor was isolated from a human donor with a solid tumor. The sequence links TRBV19 to TRBJ2-1; the D gene lacks a confident call. The sample was blood. The nucleotide sequence reads as follows: TGTGCCAGTAGTACAGGAGACCACAATGAGCAGTTCTTC. The translation is CASSTGDHNEQFF.